This TCR beta chain stems from a study of shared clonotypes between healthy human individuals. Study details: A couple of female and a few male donors aged 18 to 49 were enrolled. Study results and caveats: A reduction in generation probabilities was seen for non-shared clonotypes relative to those shared by all four donors.

Per the germline V gene, CDR1 is MNHEY and CDR2 is SVGAGI. There are 14 residues in the CDR3. The V and J ends lost 5 bases and 6 bases, in that order; junction bases with no gene match: 6. Terminally differentiated effector memory CD45RA+ cells were left out of the naive CD8 fraction, which was CD45RO-negative and positively selected for CCR7. Healthy adults negative for HIV, lacking recent acute infections or vaccinations, served as donors. Replicate PCRs run on sorted subsets employed 150 to 250 ng DNA, 30,000 to 35,000 T cell genomes. TCRdb's copy holds only in-frame clones and misses some; the assay was immunoSEQ multiplex PCR. The table lists millions of clones, 85% to 95% of them singletons. A remark on this clone: The antigen is undetermined.

The TCR comes from a man aged 18 to 29 in good health. V gene TRBV6-5 combines with J gene TRBJ2-3, with 9 bases matching TRBD2. Sequencing input: naive CD8+ T cells sorted from blood. CDR3 loop: CASSPTSGGDTQYF. CDR3 bases: TGTGCCAGCAGTCCGACTAGCGGAGGGGATACGCAGTATTTT.